Below are 20 T cell receptor beta chains sequenced from a single sample in a study of T cells after yellow fever vaccination. TCRdb reprocessed the 5' RACE reads via MiXCR and lists one record per CDR3 protein. The table lists tens of thousands of distinct CDR3 sequences, roughly 7.4% of them singletons, with 36% in the top ten. This specimen consisted of CD8+ T cells sorted from PBMCs, obtained 15 days after the yellow fever booster vaccination. The source of these receptors is a young man who received the YFV17D yellow fever vaccine.

Many counts were recorded for this clonotype. V usage is TRBV9 and J usage is TRBJ2-1; D gene uncertain. Germline assignment: CDR1 SGDLS and CDR2 YYNGEE. This CDR3 spans 12 amino acids. The V end lost 3 bases, the J end lost 8 bases, and 9 bases lay between the germline ends. The CDR3 sequence: CASSGDSHEQFF. DNA of the CDR3: TGTGCCAGCAGCGGGGATTCCCATGAGCAGTTCTTC. Variable domain in full (rest from reference TRBV9 and TRBJ2-1): DSGVTQTPKHLITATGQRVTLRCSPRSGDLSVYWYQQSLDQGLQFLIQYYNGEERAKGNILERFSAQQFPDLHSELNLSSLELGDSALYFCASSGDSHEQFFGPGTRLTVL.

This clonotype was seen many times. The V and J genes are TRBV20-1 and TRBJ2-5, with D uncertain. The germline V gene has CDR1 DFQATT and CDR2 SNEGSKA (reference sequence). This CDR3 is built from 13 residues. Trimming took 4 bases from V and 5 from J, leaving 14 bases between them. CDR3 protein: CSANWKVSETQYF. The CDR3 coding sequence is TGCAGTGCTAATTGGAAGGTGTCGGAGACCCAGTACTTC.

Ten or more counts support this clonotype. This rearrangement joins TRBV30 to TRBJ1-2; D remains unclear. Per the germline V gene, CDR1 is GTSNPN and CDR2 is SVGIG (reference sequence). The CDR3 consists of 13 residues. V was pared by 4 bases and J by 4 bases, with 13 bases between. CDR3 nucleotides: TGTGCCTGGAATTGGAAGGGCGGCTATGGCTACACCTTC. It yields the protein CAWNWKGGYGYTF.

This clonotype showed up many times. The chain carries TRBV19 and TRBJ2-2; unclear D gene. The CDR3 covers 16 residues. Trimming took 1 base from V and 2 from J, leaving 11 bases between them. CDR1 LNHDA and CDR2 SQIVND come from the germline V gene (reference sequence). The CDR3 spells CASSIVAVINTGELFF. The CDR3, as DNA: TGTGCCAGTAGTATAGTTGCGGTCATTAACACCGGGGAGCTGTTTTTT.

The table lists this clonotype with many counts. This chain connects TRBV10-3 to TRBJ2-1; 10 positions match TRBD1. CDR1 ENHRY and CDR2 SYGVKD come from the germline V gene. CDR3 length: 14 amino acids. After removal of 9 bases from V and 4 bases from J, the junction contained 6 bases not matched to a gene. CDR3 protein: CAIPRDRGYNEQFF. As DNA, the CDR3 is TGTGCCATTCCTCGGGACAGGGGATACAATGAGCAGTTCTTC.

This clonotype has more than one count but fewer than ten. The rearrangement joins TRBV29-1 to TRBJ2-5, with 8 bases aligning to TRBD1. The CDR3 contains 16 residues. The germline V gene has CDR1 SQVTM and CDR2 ANQGSEA. Trimming removed 0 bases from V and 4 bases from J; junction bases left unmatched: 10. The CDR3 sequence is CSVEDMIRGQVETQYF. The CDR3 DNA reads TGCAGCGTTGAAGATATGATCAGGGGGCAGGTAGAGACCCAGTACTTC.

This clonotype was seen many times. As DNA, the CDR3 is TGCGCCAGCAGCCCTAGCGGAAACAATGAGCAGTTCTTC. Its translation is CASSPSGNNEQFF. The chain has TRBV4-1 and TRBJ2-1, with 7 bases matching TRBD2. Germline V gene sequence: CDR1 MGHRA, CDR2 YSYEKL. The CDR3 runs to 13 residues. Trimming took 4 bases from V and 5 from J; bases not matched to a gene: 2.

This clonotype was recorded at least ten times. In DNA, the CDR3 is TGTGCCAGCGGCAGACAGCACTACGAGCAGTACTTC. Translating gives CASGRQHYEQYF. V is TRBV25-1 and J is TRBJ2-7, with D perhaps TRBD1 (5 bases). CDR1 and CDR2 (germline): MGHDK, SYGVNS. The CDR3 runs to 12 residues. Trimming cost V 8 bases and J 3 bases, with 11 bases left between them.

This clonotype was recorded many times. This chain uses TRBV7-6 with TRBJ2-1; TRBD2 agrees at 9 bases. V shed 1 base, J shed 2 bases, and the junction held 3 bases outside the gene matches. The CDR3 length is 16 residues. CDR1 is SGHVS, CDR2 FNYEAQ, per germline. CDR3 in amino acids: CASSLGAGGAYNEQFF. For the CDR3, the DNA is TGTGCCAGCAGCTTAGGAGCGGGAGGTGCCTACAATGAGCAGTTCTTC.

With respect to this clonotype: This could be a read error, since a much larger clone is one nucleotide away. The genes are TRBV7-9 and TRBJ2-7; 14 nucleotides match TRBD2. The CDR3 consists of 16 residues. Germline V gene sequence: CDR1 SEHNR, CDR2 FQNEAQ (reference sequence). The CDR3 region is CASSPLGTSGSYVQYF. The CDR3 bases are TGTGCCAGCAGCCCCCTCGGGACTAGCGGGAGCTACGTGCAGTACTTC.

There are many counts of this clonotype. The V gene is TRBV29-1, the J gene TRBJ2-1; 12 bases map to TRBD2. The germline CDR1 and CDR2 sequences are SQVTM and ANQGSEA. V gave up 4 bases and J gave up 7 bases; unmatched junction bases: 8. The CDR3 consists of 15 residues. The CDR3 protein is CSVGAQTSGRNEQFF. As DNA, the CDR3 is TGCAGCGTTGGGGCCCAGACTAGCGGGAGAAATGAGCAGTTCTTC.

This clonotype was seen a few times. The chain recombines TRBV12-3 or TRBV12-4 with TRBJ1-2; 10 bases are a match to TRBD1. Trimming removed 11 bases from V and 4 bases from J; junction bases left unmatched: 7. The CDR3 is 13 residues long. DNA of the CDR3: TGTGCCTGTGACAGGGGGCTGATCTATGGCTACACCTTC. Encoded protein: CACDRGLIYGYTF.

This clonotype was detected many times. CDR3 residues: CAIGGQNTEAFF. CDR3 DNA: TGTGCCATCGGTGGGCAGAACACTGAAGCTTTCTTT. The chain joins TRBV10-3 to TRBJ1-1; D unclear. The V end lost 8 bases, the J end lost 1 base, and 8 bases lay between the germline ends. Germline assignment: CDR1 ENHRY and CDR2 SYGVKD. The CDR3 has 12 residues.

For the CDR3, the DNA is TGTGCCAGCAGCGGAGCGGGACTCGGCGAGCAGTACTTC. Encoded protein: CASSGAGLGEQYF. V usage is TRBV7-2 and J usage is TRBJ2-7; 7 nucleotides align to TRBD2. CDR1 SGHTA and CDR2 FQGNSA come from the germline V gene. V trimming: 5 bases; J trimming: 6 bases; junction bases outside the gene matches: 7. The CDR3 covers 13 residues.

In this sample, this clonotype turned up a few times. This chain links TRBV20-1 with TRBJ1-2, with D tentatively TRBD1 (5 bases). This CDR3 contains 11 residues. V lost 6 bases to trimming and J lost 4 bases, with 9 bases between them. CDR1 and CDR2 (germline): DFQATT, SNEGSKA (reference sequence). The CDR3 here is CSATGTYGYTF. The CDR3 bases are TGCAGTGCGACGGGGACCTATGGCTACACCTTC.

The chain employs TRBV27 and TRBJ2-7; TRBD1 might be the D (5 bases). Germline V gives CDR1 MNHEY, CDR2 SMNVEV (reference sequence). The V end lost 3 bases, the J end lost 6 bases, and 15 bases lay between the germline ends. The CDR3 is 14 residues long. In DNA, the CDR3 is TGTGCCAGCAGTTTGGGCGGCAGGGCTGTCGAGCAGTACTTC. Its translation: CASSLGGRAVEQYF.

This clonotype was seen many times. The chain carries TRBV15 and TRBJ2-1, with D hard to call. There are 15 residues in the CDR3. CDR1 is LNHNV, CDR2 YYDKDF, per germline (reference sequence). V was pared by 3 bases and J by 4 bases, with 13 bases between. CDR3 residues: CATSSLAGDYNEQFF. The CDR3 bases are TGTGCCACCAGCAGCTTAGCCGGAGATTACAATGAGCAGTTCTTC.

This clonotype showed up many times. The chain joins TRBV14 to TRBJ2-3; 7 bases fit TRBD2. The junction had 6 bases not matched to a gene; V was cut back by 0 bases and J by 0 bases. The length of the CDR3 is 17 residues. Germline V CDR1 and CDR2: SGHDN, FVKESK. The CDR3 loop reads CASSQENPGLSTDTQYF. CDR3 sequence (DNA): TGTGCCAGCAGCCAAGAGAATCCGGGACTAAGCACAGATACGCAGTATTTT.

This clonotype was counted ten times or more. The chain joins TRBV5-1 to TRBJ2-1; perhaps TRBD1 as D (6 bases). The CDR3 spans 17 residues. Germline V lookup: CDR1 SGHRS, CDR2 YFSETQ. The V end lost 3 bases, the J end lost 7 bases, and 23 bases lay between the germline ends. CDR3 region: CASSWTVEVPQGNEQFF. DNA of the CDR3: TGCGCCAGCAGCTGGACCGTGGAGGTCCCCCAGGGGAATGAGCAGTTCTTC.

This clonotype counts as medium-sized (0.01 to 0.1%). V gene TRBV15 combines with J gene TRBJ2-1; TRBD2 aligns across 8 bases. CDR3 length equals 16 residues. Germline CDR1 reads LNHNV; CDR2 reads YYDKDF (reference sequence). The J segment lost 8 bases and the V segment lost 0 bases, leaving 9 bases of the junction unmatched. This CDR3 is CATSRDVGLGGHEQFF. The CDR3 DNA sequence: TGTGCCACCAGCAGAGATGTGGGACTAGGAGGCCATGAGCAGTTCTTC.